Here is one T cell receptor (beta chain) with its context. Its antigen is undetermined. This sample was taken from a study of cytomegalovirus exposure and HLA in healthy donors. The wider study: Unique TCRs from HLA-typed donors, 75 million to 100 million of them, were held in an early data release. Overall study findings and caveats: The study designated some 180 TCR beta chains cytomegalovirus-associated. In a later analysis, at a false discovery rate of 0.05, 16,951 TCR beta sequences were associated with HLA alleles. An analysis that came later showed most CMV-associated TCR beta chains appearing HLA-restricted.

PCR primers comprised 60 Vbeta and 13 Jbeta primers. Measured with immunoSEQ multiplex PCR; TCRdb has only the in-frame clones, and not every one. The sample carries over 70,000 clones, 80% recorded once. The V end lost 2 bases, the J end lost 4 bases, and 15 bases lay between the germline ends. This CDR3 comprises 15 residues. Germline CDR1 reads SGHRS; CDR2 reads YFSETQ. The TCR sequence derives from a woman aged 50 to 60 in good health and CMV-seropositive. The material sequenced was PBMCs. This chain connects TRBV5-1 to TRBJ1-2, with D tentatively TRBD1 (6 bases). This chain's CDR3 is CASSFIPGHPYGYTF. CDR3 bases: TGCGCCAGCAGCTTCATACCGGGACACCCCTATGGCTACACCTTC.